The rows below give T cell receptor beta chains drawn from one sample of a study of blood T cell repertoires in COVID-19. Some clones are missing from TCRdb's copy, which holds only in-frame ones; the method was immunoSEQ multiplex PCR. The sample has under 200,000 clones; approximately 81% are singletons. Sequencing was done on a sample of PBMCs or T cells enriched from blood (not recorded which). The origin of the receptors is a woman aged 50 to 65 who had recovered from COVID-19. Each CDR3 is given with its conserved first and last residue. D genes are given only for firm matches. Only some rows state a clone size, as once, few, many or a class for expanded clones.

d_call	clone_size	v_call	j_call	cdr3_aa	cdr3_nt
TRBD1	-	TRBV19	TRBJ1-1	CASSSRDRGDTEAFF	TGTGCCAGTAGTTCACGGGACAGGGGCGACACTGAAGCTTTCTTT
-	-	TRBV4-2	TRBJ2-1	CASSQDPSPGVNEQFF	TGTGCCAGCAGCCAAGATCCGTCGCCCGGAGTCAATGAGCAGTTCTTC
-	-	TRBV2	TRBJ1-2	CASTQQNLYGYTF	TGTGCCAGCACTCAACAGAACCTTTATGGCTACACCTTC
TRBD1	-	TRBV27	TRBJ2-7	CASSWGQTYEQYF	TGTGCCAGCAGTTGGGGACAGACCTACGAGCAGTACTTC
-	-	TRBV19	TRBJ1-6	CASSVGDTVVALHF	TGTGCCAGTAGTGTTGGGGACACGGTTGTGGCCCTCCACTTT
-	-	TRBV2	TRBJ2-7	CASRQAYEQYF	TGTGCCAGCAGGCAGGCATACGAGCAGTACTTC
-	once	TRBV3-1/TRBV3-2	TRBJ2-7	CASSQASTKGQYF	TGTGCCAGCAGCCAAGCCTCAACTAAAGGGCAGTACTTC
-	-	TRBV20-1	TRBJ1-1	CSASTFQGREAFF	TGCAGTGCTAGTACCTTCCAGGGCCGAGAAGCTTTCTTT
-	-	TRBV29-1	TRBJ1-4	CSTSNLQGEKLFF	TGCAGCACGTCGAATTTACAGGGTGAAAAACTGTTTTTT
TRBD2	-	TRBV19	TRBJ2-1	CASRTGLANDEQFF	TGTGCCAGTAGGACGGGACTAGCTAACGATGAGCAGTTCTTC
TRBD1	-	TRBV9	TRBJ1-2	CASSVGQGQRSYGYTF	TGTGCCAGCAGCGTGGGACAGGGACAGAGGAGCTATGGCTACACCTTC
TRBD1	-	TRBV5-6	TRBJ2-7	CASSIRTGSYEQYF	TGTGCCAGCAGCATAAGGACAGGCTCCTACGAGCAGTACTTC
-	-	TRBV27	TRBJ1-1	CASSFQGRDAFF	TGTGCCAGCAGTTTCCAGGGCAGGGATGCTTTCTTT
-	-	TRBV10-3	TRBJ2-7	CAITTQGHEQYF	TGTGCCATCACCACACAGGGCCACGAGCAGTACTTC
TRBD1	-	TRBV6-5	TRBJ1-2	CASSYATGTGFYGYTF	TGTGCCAGCAGTTACGCGACAGGGACTGGGTTCTATGGCTACACCTTC
TRBD1	few	TRBV7-2	TRBJ1-5	CASSPAGTGGQPQHF	TGTGCCAGCAGCCCCGCCGGGACAGGGGGCCAGCCCCAGCATTTT
-	-	TRBV7-9	TRBJ2-2	CASSSGVTWELFF	TGTGCCAGCAGCTCCGGGGTCACCTGGGAGCTGTTTTTT
-	-	TRBV2	TRBJ1-1	CASSETRVSMNTEAFF	TGTGCCAGCAGTGAAACTAGGGTTTCCATGAACACTGAAGCTTTCTTT
-	-	TRBV27	TRBJ1-4	CASGGGTTNEKLFF	TGTGCCAGCGGTGGGGGGACAACTAATGAAAAACTGTTTTTT
-	-	TRBV2	TRBJ2-7	CASSGDSHPEQYF	TGTGCCAGCAGCGGGGACTCCCACCCCGAGCAGTACTTC
TRBD1	-	TRBV9	TRBJ2-2	CASRHTGTGSTGELFF	TGTGCCAGCAGGCACACCGGGACAGGGAGCACCGGGGAGCTGTTTTTT
TRBD2	-	TRBV6-5	TRBJ2-3	CASSPLGGRNTQYF	TGTGCCAGCAGCCCCCTTGGCGGGAGAAATACGCAGTATTTT
TRBD1	once	TRBV7-9	TRBJ1-2	CASSSHQGASYGYTF	TGTGCCAGCAGCTCCCATCAGGGGGCGAGCTATGGCTACACCTTC
TRBD2	-	TRBV3-1/TRBV3-2	TRBJ2-7	CASSRSGDYEQYF	TGTGCCAGCAGCCGGAGCGGGGACTACGAGCAGTACTTC
TRBD1	-	TRBV2	TRBJ1-2	CASREGTGNGYTF	TGTGCCAGCAGAGAGGGGACAGGGAATGGCTACACCTTC
-	once	TRBV5-4	TRBJ1-3	CASSMNPNRDSGNTIYF	TGTGCCAGCAGCATGAACCCCAACAGGGACTCTGGAAACACCATATATTTT
TRBD1	-	TRBV27	TRBJ1-5	CASRRTGVNQPQHF	TGTGCCAGCCGACGGACAGGGGTGAATCAGCCCCAGCATTTT
TRBD1	-	TRBV19	TRBJ1-3	CARTGFEVNTIYF	TGTGCCAGGACAGGGTTTGAGGTGAACACCATATATTTT
-	-	TRBV12-3/TRBV12-4	TRBJ1-2	CASTLSYGYTF	TGTGCCAGCACCTTATCGTATGGCTACACCTTC
-	-	TRBV7-2	TRBJ2-5	CASRRGLYQETQYF	TGTGCCAGCAGACGAGGACTCTACCAAGAGACCCAGTACTTC
-	-	TRBV6-4	TRBJ1-1	CASWRGTEAFF	TGTGCCAGTTGGAGGGGAACTGAAGCTTTCTTT
-	-	TRBV9	TRBJ1-6	CASSVGRGSPLHF	TGTGCCAGCAGCGTAGGTCGGGGTTCACCCCTCCACTTT
-	-	TRBV5-4	TRBJ1-1	CASSLDFMNTEAFF	TGTGCCAGCAGCTTGGACTTTATGAACACTGAAGCTTTCTTT
-	-	TRBV19	TRBJ1-1	CASKSGELRETEAFF	TGTGCCAGTAAGTCGGGGGAACTTCGGGAGACTGAAGCTTTCTTT
TRBD1	-	TRBV6-5	TRBJ1-2	CASSYSRDSIYGYTF	TGTGCCAGCAGTTACTCCCGGGACAGCATATATGGCTACACCTTC
TRBD1	-	TRBV28	TRBJ1-2	CASSLKGARGYTF	TGTGCCAGCAGTTTGAAGGGGGCGCGCGGCTACACCTTC
-	-	TRBV18	TRBJ1-5	CASSPGGPQHF	TGTGCCAGCTCACCCGGGGGGCCCCAGCATTTT
-	-	TRBV5-6	TRBJ1-2	CASSPPAGKSGYTF	TGTGCCAGCAGCCCTCCGGCGGGTAAAAGTGGCTACACCTTC
TRBD2	-	TRBV19	TRBJ2-3	CASSYLAGGLSDTQYF	TGTGCCAGCAGCTACTTAGCGGGGGGTCTGTCAGATACGCAGTATTTT
-	-	TRBV21-1	TRBJ2-6	CASSKGQKVSGANVLTF	TGTGCCAGCAGCAAGGGACAGAAAGTCTCTGGGGCCAACGTCCTGACTTTC
TRBD2	-	TRBV20-1	TRBJ2-1	CSASRISGGVYHNEQFF	TGCAGTGCTAGTCGGATTAGCGGGGGGGTATATCACAATGAGCAGTTCTTC
-	once	TRBV7-9	TRBJ1-3	CASSRTGTPGNTIYF	TGTGCCAGCAGTCGTACCGGGACACCCGGAAACACCATATATTTT
TRBD1	once	TRBV7-2	TRBJ1-5	CASSPQGNQPQHF	TGTGCCAGCAGTCCACAGGGGAATCAGCCCCAGCATTTT
-	-	TRBV18	TRBJ2-1	CASSPPAKLAYNEQFF	TGTGCCAGCTCCCCTCCCGCGAAGCTGGCCTACAATGAGCAGTTCTTC
-	-	TRBV19	TRBJ2-3	CASSTGFLSDTDTQYF	TGTGCCAGTAGTACGGGGTTCTTAAGCGATACAGATACGCAGTATTTT
TRBD2	-	TRBV10-3	TRBJ2-7	CATVARGTSYEQYF	TGTGCCACCGTGGCGCGGGGGACCTCCTACGAGCAGTACTTC
TRBD2	-	TRBV6-1	TRBJ2-5	CASSEGGSGGWETQYF	TGTGCCAGCAGTGAAGGGGGTAGCGGGGGTTGGGAGACCCAGTACTTC
-	-	TRBV9	TRBJ1-2	CASSADTGRGYTF	TGTGCCAGCAGCGCAGACACAGGGAGAGGCTACACCTTC
-	-	TRBV1	TRBJ1-2	CTSSHHRFGYTF	TGCACCAGCAGCCATCACAGGTTTGGCTACACCTTC
TRBD1	-	TRBV5-8	TRBJ2-7	CASRSQGLSSYEQYF	TGTGCCAGCAGATCACAGGGGTTAAGCTCCTACGAGCAGTACTTC
-	-	TRBV18	TRBJ2-7	CASSPGAYSYEQYF	TGTGCCAGCTCACCAGGGGCATATTCCTACGAGCAGTACTTC
TRBD1	-	TRBV5-1	TRBJ2-6	CASSSGGSGANVLTF	TGCGCCAGCAGCTCAGGGGGCTCTGGGGCCAACGTCCTGACTTTC
-	-	TRBV2	TRBJ1-6	CASSGGNSPLHF	TGTGCCAGCAGTGGCGGGAATTCACCCCTCCACTTT
TRBD1	-	TRBV6-5	TRBJ1-1	CASSRIQGSVEAFF	TGTGCCAGCAGTAGAATACAGGGGTCCGTTGAAGCTTTCTTT
TRBD2	-	TRBV11-2	TRBJ2-1	CASSLVPLALGGNEQFF	TGTGCCAGCAGCTTAGTCCCACTAGCGTTAGGTGGTAATGAGCAGTTCTTC